These 23 T cell receptor beta chains were all obtained from the same sample, sequenced in a study of blood T cells in healthy people across ages. A J-beta primer mix and a sample-barcoded 5' primer were used in a second PCR of roughly 7 to 12 cycles. MiXCR was run by TCRdb on the 5' RACE reads, yielding one entry per CDR3 protein. This sample has over 1.5 million distinct CDR3 sequences, with 40% to 55% found just once. Input material: blood. The source is a woman in her 40s in good health.

This clonotype was counted a few times. This chain uses TRBV4-3 with TRBJ2-1, with D perhaps matching TRBD1 (6 bases). V was shortened by 4 bases and J by 5 bases, with 15 bases between the two germline ends. Germline V CDR1 and CDR2: LGHNA, YSLEER. The CDR3 consists of 15 residues. The CDR3, as DNA: TGCGCCAGCAGCCGGCTCGGTACAGGGAACAATGAGCAGTTCTTC. Amino acid sequence: CASSRLGTGNNEQFF.

This chain connects TRBV12-3 or TRBV12-4 to TRBJ1-6, with 9 positions matching TRBD1. V lost 5 bases and J lost 7; bases outside the gene matches: 12. This CDR3 contains 17 residues. CDR3 in amino acids: CASSRQATDRGNSPLHF. In DNA, the CDR3 is TGTGCCAGCAGTCGACAAGCGACGGACAGGGGAAATTCACCCCTCCACTTT.

The rearrangement uses TRBV5-6 and TRBJ2-3; tentatively, D is TRBD2 (6 bases). CDR1 and CDR2 (germline): SGHDT, YYEEEE. V was trimmed by 2 bases and J by 5 bases, leaving 15 bases between them. There are 15 residues in the CDR3. The CDR3 is CASSFQATSIDTQYF. DNA of the CDR3: TGTGCCAGCAGCTTTCAAGCGACTAGTATAGATACGCAGTATTTT.

The rearrangement joins TRBV7-3 to TRBJ2-3; tentative D call: TRBD1 (5 bases). The CDR3 has 14 amino acids. Germline V gene sequence: CDR1 SGHTA, CDR2 FQGTGA. V was shortened by 2 bases and J by 5 bases, with 11 bases between the two germline ends. CDR3 residues: CASSLVTQGDTQYF. Here the CDR3 DNA reads TGTGCCAGCAGCTTAGTCACCCAGGGAGATACGCAGTATTTT.

The chain has TRBV7-2 and TRBJ2-5, with TRBD2 as a possible D gene (7 bases). Germline CDR1 SGHTA, CDR2 FQGNSA. Trimming took 1 base from V and 5 from J, leaving 17 bases between them. This CDR3 contains 16 residues. The DNA of the CDR3 is TGTGCCAGCAGCTTAGTAGGCGGGGGCGCTAGGGAGACCCAGTACTTC. Protein product: CASSLVGGGARETQYF. Based on the CDR3 plus reference TRBV7-2 and TRBJ2-5, the full variable domain is GAGVSQSPSNKVTEKGKDVELRCDPISGHTALYWYRQSLGQGLEFLIYFQGNSAPDKSGLPSDRFSAERTGGSVSTLTIQRTQQEDSAVYLCASSLVGGGARETQYFGPGTRLLVL.

The sample holds one count of this clonotype. The chain is built from TRBV25-1 and TRBJ2-3; no definite D call. Germline lookup yields CDR1 MGHDK and CDR2 SYGVNS. Trimming cost V 3 bases and J 4 bases, with 17 bases left between them. The CDR3 is 16 residues long. The CDR3 loop reads CASSDRRDVIADTQYF. Written as DNA, the CDR3 is TGTGCCAGCAGTGACAGGCGTGACGTGATCGCAGATACGCAGTATTTT.

Ten or more counts support this clonotype. The CDR3 loop is CASSDSRTGSDTQYF. CDR3 in DNA: TGTGCCAGCAGTGACTCGCGGACAGGGTCAGATACGCAGTATTTT. The chain joins TRBV6-4 to TRBJ2-3; 8 bases are a match to TRBD1. This CDR3 is built from 15 residues. Per germline, CDR1 MRHNA and CDR2 SNTAGT. V shed 0 bases, J shed 4 bases, and the junction held 3 bases outside the gene matches.

This clonotype was observed a few times. This CDR3 is CASSLLRTGVGETQYF. The CDR3 DNA reads TGTGCCAGCAGTTTATTAAGGACAGGGGTGGGAGAGACCCAGTACTTC. The J gene is TRBJ2-5, the V gene TRBV28; 9 bases are shared with TRBD1. Germline V lookup: CDR1 MDHEN, CDR2 SYDVKM. The CDR3 totals 16 residues. The V and J ends lost 1 base and 4 bases, in that order; junction bases with no gene match: 7. Together with reference TRBV28 and TRBJ2-5, the CDR3 gives the full variable domain: DVKVTQSSRYLVKRTGEKVFLECVQDMDHENMFWYRQDPGLGLRLIYFSYDVKMKEKGDIPEGYSVSREKKERFSLILESASTNQTSMYLCASSLLRTGVGETQYFGPGTRLLVL.

J is TRBJ1-1 and V is TRBV20-1; D is uncertain. The length of the CDR3 is 16 residues. Looked up from germline, CDR1 is DFQATT and CDR2 is SNEGSKA (reference sequence). V gave up 6 bases and J gave up 5 bases, with 25 bases separating them. CDR3 protein: CSASGWQSSDGTEAFF. As DNA, the CDR3 is TGCAGTGCGAGCGGTTGGCAGTCTAGTGATGGGACTGAAGCTTTCTTT.

The genes are TRBV5-1 and TRBJ2-5, with TRBD2 matching over 11 bases. The end of the DNA is better explained by TRBJ2-7, so the J call may be wrong. This CDR3 is built from 16 residues. Germline values: CDR1 SGHRS, CDR2 YFSETQ. The chain's CDR3 is CASSSGTSGKANEQYF. In DNA, the CDR3 is TGCGCCAGCAGCTCCGGGACTAGCGGAAAAGCCAACGAGCAGTACTTC.

The chain joins TRBV5-6 to TRBJ2-7; 9 positions match TRBD1. J gave up 1 base and V 9 bases, and 8 bases lay outside the gene matches. CDR1 and CDR2 (germline): SGHDT, YYEEEE. The CDR3 loop spans 14 amino acids. The CDR3 protein is CATAGQGTSYEQYF. In DNA form, the CDR3 reads TGTGCCACCGCCGGACAGGGGACGTCCTACGAGCAGTACTTC.

The rearrangement joins TRBV19 to TRBJ2-1, with TRBD1 as a possible D gene (5 bases). V lost 4 bases and J 10 bases, leaving 14 bases between the germline ends. This CDR3 is built from 13 residues. Germline V CDR1 and CDR2: LNHDA, SQIVND (reference sequence). The DNA for the CDR3 is TGTGCCAGTAGTAGACAGAATATTGACGAGCAGTTCTTC. It codes for CASSRQNIDEQFF.

This clonotype was picked up a small number of times. The CDR3 sequence: CSAGWTSGGDNEQFF. The CDR3, as DNA: TGCAGTGCTGGGTGGACTAGCGGGGGGGACAATGAGCAGTTCTTC. V usage is TRBV20-1 and J usage is TRBJ2-1; 15 bases fit TRBD2. The CDR3 is 15 amino acids. Germline trimming cut 5 bases from V and 5 bases from J; bases unmatched to any gene: 4. Germline values: CDR1 DFQATT, CDR2 SNEGSKA (reference sequence).

The chain couples TRBV24-1 to TRBJ2-3; D unresolved. V lost 5 bases to trimming and J lost 0 bases, with 5 bases between them. This CDR3 comprises 13 residues. CDR1 KGHDR and CDR2 SFDVKD come from the germline V gene. The CDR3 DNA reads TGTGCCACCAGTGCTGACAGCACAGATACGCAGTATTTT. Protein: CATSADSTDTQYF.

J is TRBJ2-5 and V is TRBV4-3; D possibly corresponds to TRBD2 (5 bases). Germline V CDR1 and CDR2: LGHNA, YSLEER. This CDR3 has 15 residues. Trimming took off 0 bases at V and 5 bases at J, with 13 bases between the two ends. In nucleotides, the CDR3 is TGCGCCAGCAGCCAAGATCTCGAGGGAATGGAGACCCAGTACTTC. It specifies CASSQDLEGMETQYF.

This chain links TRBV29-1 with TRBJ2-5, with 10 bases aligning to TRBD2. The CDR3 spans 16 residues. Trimming removed 1 base from V and 11 bases from J; junction bases left unmatched: 16. The V gene's germline CDR1 is SQVTM and CDR2 ANQGSEA. CDR3 nucleotides: TGCAGCGTTGAAGCCATAGCGGGGGGTCTTCGGGGTGAGCAGTACTTC. Protein product: CSVEAIAGGLRGEQYF. Full variable domain (missing parts from reference TRBV29-1 and TRBJ2-5): SAVISQKPSRDICQRGTSLTIQCQVDSQVTMMFWYRQQPGQSLTLIATANQGSEATYESGFVIDKFPISRPNLTFSTLTVSNMSPEDSSIYLCSVEAIAGGLRGEQYFGPGTRLLVL.

The chain joins TRBV7-2 to TRBJ2-4, with unresolved D. The assigned J gene may be wrong: the sequence end matches TRBJ2-7 better. The CDR3 totals 14 residues. Germline assignment: CDR1 SGHTA and CDR2 FQGNSA. In DNA, the CDR3 is TGTGCCAGCAGCTTAGCCGCCACCACCTACGAGCAGTACTTC. Protein product: CASSLAATTYEQYF.

V and J are TRBV9 and TRBJ1-4, with D perhaps TRBD1 (6 bases). CDR1 SGDLS and CDR2 YYNGEE come from the germline V gene. The CDR3 sequence is 15 residues long. V was cut by 2 bases and J by 6 bases, with 14 bases left in between. The CDR3 loop is CASSVSTGRDEKLFF. The CDR3, as DNA: TGTGCCAGCAGCGTTAGCACAGGGAGAGATGAAAAACTGTTTTTT.

The chain combines TRBV12-3 or TRBV12-4 with TRBJ1-1; D not certain. The CDR3 runs to 11 residues. V lost 7 bases and J lost 1, with 4 bases in between. This CDR3 reads CASNTNTEAFF. The CDR3 DNA reads TGTGCCAGCAATACGAACACTGAAGCTTTCTTT.

This clonotype has only one observation. This chain links TRBV28 with TRBJ2-1; maybe TRBD1 (5 bases). Trimming stripped 3 bases from V and 9 bases from J, with 9 bases between. This CDR3 has 12 amino acids. CDR1 and CDR2 from the germline V gene are MDHEN and SYDVKM. The CDR3 DNA reads as TGTGCCAGCAGTTTTCGACAGTTTGAGCAGTTCTTC. It codes for CASSFRQFEQFF.

This clonotype was seen only a few times. This chain connects TRBV6-5 to TRBJ2-4, with TRBD1 identical over 7 bases. Germline lookup yields CDR1 MNHEY and CDR2 SVGAGI. The V and J ends lost 1 base and 3 bases, in that order; junction bases with no gene match: 6. This CDR3 comprises 16 residues. This CDR3 reads CASSYYGTESKNIQYF. The CDR3 coding sequence is TGTGCCAGCAGTTACTATGGGACAGAAAGCAAAAACATTCAGTACTTC.

The chain combines TRBV21-1 with TRBJ2-4; the table gives TRBD2 as D, unverified against the DNA. TRBV21-1 is listed as a pseudogene. The CDR3 is 17 amino acids. This CDR3 is CASSKDGRAPWENIQYF. As DNA, the CDR3 is TGTGCCAGCAGCAAAGATGGCAGGGCCCCGTGGGAAAACATTCAGTACTTC.

The J gene is TRBJ1-2, the V gene TRBV7-2, with D possibly matching TRBD1 (6 bases). Germline CDR1 and CDR2: SGHTA and FQGNSA. Trimming stripped 5 bases from V and 5 bases from J, with 9 bases between. The CDR3 is 12 amino acids. The CDR3 here is CASSMQGYGYTF. The CDR3 DNA follows: TGTGCCAGCAGCATGCAGGGGTATGGCTACACCTTC.